This entry concerns a single T cell receptor (beta chain). The antigen is not known. This entry comes from a study of T cells expressing NK-cell markers. The germline V gene has CDR1 SGHKS and CDR2 YYEKEE (reference sequence). The CDR3 totals 16 residues. Findings and limits, study-wide: The study found these clonotypes also leading the CD3+CD56-NKG2C+ fraction in a few donors.

TCRdb reworked the 5' RACE reads into one entry per CDR3 protein, no DNA. Its table records about 260,000 distinct CDR3 sequences. The TCR sequence derives from a man between 18 and 29 years old in good health. The chain couples TRBV5-5 to TRBJ1-3; the D call of TRBD1 rests on TCRdb alone, since no DNA is present to check it. Sequencing was carried out using blood T cells: a sorted CD56 or NKG2C T cell subset, CD4+ or CD8+ T cells, or bulk PBMC T cells (not recorded which). The CDR3 is CASSPGTPGSGNTIYF.